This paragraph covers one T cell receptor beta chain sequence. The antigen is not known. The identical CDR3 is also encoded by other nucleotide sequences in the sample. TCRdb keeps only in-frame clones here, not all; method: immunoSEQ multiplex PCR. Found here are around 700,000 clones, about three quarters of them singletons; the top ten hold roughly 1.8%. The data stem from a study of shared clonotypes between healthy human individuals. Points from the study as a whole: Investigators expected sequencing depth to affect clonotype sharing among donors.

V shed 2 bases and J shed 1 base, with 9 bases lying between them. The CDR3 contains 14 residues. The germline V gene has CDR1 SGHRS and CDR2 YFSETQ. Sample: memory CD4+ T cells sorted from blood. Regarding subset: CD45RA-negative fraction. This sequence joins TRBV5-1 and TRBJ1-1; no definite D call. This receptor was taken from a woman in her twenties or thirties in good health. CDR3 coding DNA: TGCGCCAGCAGCTTATTGTTAGGGAACACTGAAGCTTTCTTT. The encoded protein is CASSLLLGNTEAFF.